Listed below are T cell receptor beta chains from one sample, sequenced in a study of Ad26.COV2.S vaccination and SARS-CoV-2 variants. Libraries were prepared by immunoSEQ multiplex PCR; TCRdb keeps only in-frame clonotypes and omits some of them. The data show 300,000 to 500,000 clones, with approximately 91% seen just once and 3.5% held by the top ten. Sequencing used peripheral blood, obtained in a trial of Ad26.COV2.S vaccine versus placebo. These receptors were taken from a person aged 18-65 years who received the Ad26.COV2.S COVID-19 vaccine or a placebo. Each CDR3 is given with its conserved first and last residue. The D gene is left open where the match is weak. The size entry is marked missing in some rows and otherwise reads once, few, many or a size class.

clone_size	v_call	j_call	d_call	cdr3_length	cdr3_aa	cdr3_nt
-	TRBV6-5	TRBJ1-2	-	13	CASSYQSNYGYTF	TGTGCCAGCAGTTACCAGTCTAACTATGGCTACACCTTC
-	TRBV3-1/TRBV3-2	TRBJ2-7	-	17	CASSQDVGTQRTYEQYF	TGTGCCAGCAGCCAAGATGTCGGGACTCAGAGAACCTACGAGCAGTACTTC
-	TRBV6-5	TRBJ1-1	-	16	CASSYSNMGLRTEAFF	TGTGCCAGCAGTTACTCGAATATGGGGTTGAGGACTGAAGCTTTCTTT
-	TRBV25-1	TRBJ1-6	-	13	CASSEQGNSPLHF	TGTGCCAGCAGTGAACAGGGAAACTCACCCCTCCACTTT
many	TRBV18	TRBJ2-2	-	13	CASSAARTGELFF	TGTGCCAGCTCAGCGGCCCGGACCGGGGAGCTGTTTTTT
-	TRBV3-1/TRBV3-2	TRBJ1-1	TRBD1	14	CASSLGTGSTEAFF	TGTGCCAGCAGCCTCGGGACAGGGTCCACTGAAGCTTTCTTT
-	TRBV19	TRBJ1-2	-	13	CASSIGQGYGYTF	TGTGCCAGTAGTATTGGTCAGGGGTATGGCTACACCTTC
-	TRBV13	TRBJ1-3	-	14	CASSLGRTGNTIYF	TGTGCCAGCAGCTTAGGACGAACTGGAAACACCATATATTTT
-	TRBV6-2/TRBV6-3	TRBJ1-5	-	19	CASSSTRDFYLRSNQPQHF	TGTGCCAGCAGCTCTACCCGGGACTTCTACCTGAGGAGCAATCAGCCCCAGCATTTT
few	TRBV5-1	TRBJ1-2	TRBD1	14	CASSLRQGTYGYTF	TGCGCCAGCAGCTTAAGACAGGGGACCTATGGCTACACCTTC
-	TRBV6-5	TRBJ1-2	-	13	CASTPTLNYGYTF	TGTGCCAGCACCCCCACCCTTAACTATGGCTACACCTTC
-	TRBV23-1	TRBJ1-4	-	17	CASTQSPGRVLNEKLFF	TGCGCCAGCACCCAAAGCCCGGGCAGGGTCCTCAATGAAAAACTGTTTTTT
-	TRBV7-2	TRBJ2-3	-	17	CASSQSPGRPITDTQYF	TGTGCCAGCAGCCAGAGTCCGGGACGGCCGATCACAGATACGCAGTATTTT
once	TRBV13	TRBJ2-3	-	17	CASSESRAGIFTDTQYF	TGTGCCAGCAGCGAAAGCAGGGCGGGGATATTCACAGATACGCAGTATTTT
-	TRBV2	TRBJ1-1	-	14	CASSDQRGYLGAFF	TGTGCCAGCAGTGATCAGCGGGGGTATCTAGGAGCTTTCTTT
-	TRBV7-2	TRBJ2-2	-	16	CASSLEWSGGAGELFF	TGTGCCAGCAGCTTAGAGTGGTCAGGGGGGGCCGGGGAGCTGTTTTTT
-	TRBV12-3/TRBV12-4	TRBJ1-6	-	13	CASSFQGSSALHF	TGTGCCAGCAGTTTCCAGGGGTCCTCGGCCCTCCACTTT
few	TRBV6-1	TRBJ1-1	-	15	CASSDEGRMNTEAFF	TGTGCCAGCAGTGATGAGGGCAGAATGAACACTGAAGCTTTCTTT
-	TRBV6-6	TRBJ1-1	-	14	CASSYQGMNTEAFF	TGTGCCAGCAGTTACCAGGGGATGAACACTGAAGCTTTCTTT
-	TRBV5-6	TRBJ2-2	TRBD1	16	CASSQKGAFFTGELFF	TGTGCCAGCAGCCAGAAGGGGGCATTTTTCACCGGGGAGCTGTTTTTT
-	TRBV3-1/TRBV3-2	TRBJ1-4	-	14	CASSQDGIGEKLFF	TGTGCCAGCAGCCAAGACGGAATCGGTGAAAAACTGTTTTTT
-	TRBV30	TRBJ2-7	TRBD1	12	CAGTGGRGEQYF	TGTGCCGGAACAGGGGGCCGCGGCGAGCAGTACTTC
-	TRBV6-4	TRBJ1-5	-	13	CASSTGSNQPQHF	TGTGCCAGCAGTACTGGTAGCAATCAGCCCCAGCATTTT
-	TRBV18	TRBJ2-7	TRBD1	13	CASSPQGAYEQYF	TGTGCCAGCTCACCACAGGGGGCTTACGAGCAGTACTTC
-	TRBV2	TRBJ1-1	-	14	CASSERYMNTEAFF	TGTGCCAGCAGTGAACGATATATGAACACTGAAGCTTTCTTT
few	TRBV19	TRBJ1-5	TRBD1	19	CASSNQRTGQGAQSQPQHF	TGTGCCAGTAGTAATCAAAGAACGGGACAGGGGGCACAGAGCCAGCCCCAGCATTTT
-	TRBV29-1	TRBJ1-2	-	14	CSVERAGGGYGYTF	TGCAGCGTTGAGAGGGCGGGTGGCGGCTATGGCTACACCTTC
-	TRBV21-1	TRBJ1-3	-	16	CASLRFVVGSGNTIYF	-
once	TRBV6-5	TRBJ1-2	TRBD1	13	CASRGTGRIGYTF	TGTGCCAGCAGAGGGACAGGGCGTATTGGCTACACCTTC
-	TRBV18	TRBJ1-2	-	14	CASSPGHGLTGYTF	TGTGCCAGCTCACCTGGACATGGATTAACGGGCTACACCTTC